This TCR beta chain was captured by sequencing in a study of blood T cell repertoires in COVID-19. Per the original methods: Estimation of nucleated cell counts was performed using reference gene primer amplification. Produced via immunoSEQ multiplex PCR; TCRdb's table is partial and in-frame only. V and J calls and clone size come straight from that table; D and trimming were deduced from the DNA. The data hold approximately 310,000 clones, with 89% observed a single time. Donors in Cohort 3 who had recovered were those with two negative PCRs, healthcare professional clearance, or resolution of their symptoms. This CDR3 has 13 residues. The germline CDR1 and CDR2 sequences are SQVTM and ANQGSEA. Trimming shortened V by 3 bases and J by 9 bases, and 17 bases separated the two germline ends.

The chain uses TRBV29-1 and TRBJ1-2, with D unresolved. The TCR comes from a man aged 55 to 69 who had recovered from COVID-19. Sequencing was performed on PBMCs or T cells enriched from blood (not recorded which). The CDR3 DNA is TGCAGCGTTGACCCCCGCATGGAGTCGAGCTACACCTTC. It is translated as CSVDPRMESSYTF.